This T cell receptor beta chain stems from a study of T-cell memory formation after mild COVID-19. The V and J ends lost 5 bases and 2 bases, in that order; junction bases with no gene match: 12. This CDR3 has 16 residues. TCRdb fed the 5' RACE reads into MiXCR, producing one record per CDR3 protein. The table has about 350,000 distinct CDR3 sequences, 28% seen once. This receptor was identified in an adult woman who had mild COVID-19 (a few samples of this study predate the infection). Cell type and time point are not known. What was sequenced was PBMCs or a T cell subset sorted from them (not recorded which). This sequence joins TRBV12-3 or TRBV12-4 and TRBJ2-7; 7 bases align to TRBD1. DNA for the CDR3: TGTGCCAGCAGTGACCCCCGGGACAGCCTCCCCTACGAGCAGTACTTC. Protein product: CASSDPRDSLPYEQYF.